What follows are 7 T cell receptor beta chains derived from one specimen sequenced in a study of cytomegalovirus exposure and HLA in healthy donors. Primers included in the PCR were 60 Vbeta and 13 Jbeta primers. TCRdb's table, derived via immunoSEQ multiplex PCR, lists solely in-frame clones and lacks some. The data contain roughly 130,000 clones, 80% of them singletons. The sample was PBMCs. These receptors were collected from a man aged 40-49 years in good health and CMV-seronegative.

The count of this clone is one. The chain links TRBV27 to TRBJ1-2, with 7 bases lining up with TRBD1. The trim removed 3 bases at V and 0 bases at J, leaving 7 bases unmatched. The CDR3 covers 16 residues. Germline assignment: CDR1 MNHEY and CDR2 SMNVEV (reference sequence). The CDR3 sequence is CASSFQWDRSNYGYTF. CDR3 nucleotide sequence: TGTGCCAGCAGTTTTCAGTGGGACAGATCTAACTATGGCTACACCTTC.

This clone was counted a few times. V is TRBV25-1 and J is TRBJ2-1, with TRBD2 matching over 9 bases. The CDR3 is made up of 16 amino acids. The V gene's germline CDR1 is MGHDK and CDR2 SYGVNS. The junction had 5 bases not matched to a gene; V was cut back by 2 bases and J by 3 bases. The DNA for the CDR3 is TGTGCCAGCAGTGAAGCTAGCGGGACTTACTACAATGAGCAGTTCTTC. This sequence encodes CASSEASGTYYNEQFF.

In nucleotides, the CDR3 is TGCGCCAGCAGCCGACAGGGGAACACAGATACGCAGTATTTT. Its protein product is CASSRQGNTDTQYF. The chain joins TRBV5-1 to TRBJ2-3; TRBD1 aligns across 8 bases. CDR3 size: 14 residues. Trimming cost V 4 bases and J 2 bases; bases outside gene matches: 3. Per the germline V gene, CDR1 is SGHRS and CDR2 is YFSETQ.

The chain is built from TRBV27 and TRBJ2-1; 7 bases map to TRBD1. Germline CDR1 MNHEY, CDR2 SMNVEV (reference sequence). The CDR3 is 17 amino acids. With V trimmed by 3 bases and J by 4 bases, 12 bases remained unmatched. CDR3 nucleotides: TGTGCCAGCAGTTTCATCAGGGGGACAGCGAAATACAATGAGCAGTTCTTC. This gives the protein CASSFIRGTAKYNEQFF.

The chain carries TRBV5-6 and TRBJ1-5, with 8 nucleotides matching TRBD1. In germline, CDR1 is SGHDT, CDR2 YYEEEE. CDR3 length: 15 residues. Trimming took 2 bases from V and 6 from J; bases not matched to a gene: 7. The CDR3, as DNA: TGTGCCAGCAGCTTAATGAGACAGGGGAGTCAGCCCCAGCATTTT. Translating it yields CASSLMRQGSQPQHF. The whole variable domain, filled in from reference TRBV5-6 and TRBJ1-5, reads DAGVTQSPTHLIKTRGQQVTLRCSPKSGHDTVSWYQQALGQGPQFIFQYYEEEERQRGNFPDRFSGHQFPNYSSELNVNALLLGDSALYLCASSLMRQGSQPQHFGDGTRLSIL.

The chain carries TRBV2 and TRBJ1-1; the D is unclear. Germline V gene lookup returns CDR1 SNHLY and CDR2 FYNNEI. V dropped 4 bases and J dropped 1 base, with 10 bases sitting between them. The CDR3 extends over 14 amino acids. The CDR3 nucleotides read TGTGCCAGCAGTGGAAATAGGAGGAACACTGAAGCTTTCTTT. Translating gives CASSGNRRNTEAFF. The full variable domain, completed using reference TRBV2 and TRBJ1-1, is EPEVTQTPSHQVTQMGQEVILRCVPISNHLYFYWYRQILGQKVEFLVSFYNNEISEKSEIFDDQFSVERPDGSNFTLKIRSTKLEDSAMYFCASSGNRRNTEAFFGQGTRLTVV.

The chain combines TRBV5-1 with TRBJ1-4; 7 nucleotides align to TRBD1. Trimming took 3 bases from V and 2 from J; bases not matched to a gene: 4. Germline CDR1 and CDR2: SGHRS and YFSETQ. The CDR3 is made up of 15 amino acids. This CDR3 is CASSSATGTNEKLFF. CDR3 nucleotides: TGCGCCAGCAGCTCGGCGACAGGGACTAATGAAAAACTGTTTTTT.